This TCR beta chain is from a study of cytomegalovirus exposure and HLA in healthy donors. Germline CDR1 is WNHNN and CDR2 is SYGVQD (reference sequence). Trimming removed 2 bases from V and 8 bases from J, with 15 bases in between. The CDR3 totals 14 residues. Regarding this clone: The antigen is undetermined.

Primers included in the PCR were 60 Vbeta and 13 Jbeta primers. Libraries were prepared by immunoSEQ multiplex PCR; TCRdb keeps only in-frame clonotypes and omits some of them. The profile covers tens of thousands of clones, with 70% to 80% appearing a single time and just over 50% taken by the ten largest. Findings and caveats of the study: An ancestry cluster, one associated with Asian ancestry, reportedly showed fewer N-insertions than the roughly 670-donor mean in a later analysis. A later analysis linked a missense DCLRE1C variant to TCR beta V- and J-gene trimming.

The sequenced sample was PBMCs. This TCR came from a man in his forties or fifties in good health and CMV-seropositive. The chain recombines TRBV10-1 with TRBJ1-1, with a weak D call TRBD1 (6 bases). This CDR3 is CASSEAGAKTEAFF. The CDR3, as DNA: TGCGCCAGCAGTGAGGCAGGGGCAAAAACCGAAGCTTTCTTT.